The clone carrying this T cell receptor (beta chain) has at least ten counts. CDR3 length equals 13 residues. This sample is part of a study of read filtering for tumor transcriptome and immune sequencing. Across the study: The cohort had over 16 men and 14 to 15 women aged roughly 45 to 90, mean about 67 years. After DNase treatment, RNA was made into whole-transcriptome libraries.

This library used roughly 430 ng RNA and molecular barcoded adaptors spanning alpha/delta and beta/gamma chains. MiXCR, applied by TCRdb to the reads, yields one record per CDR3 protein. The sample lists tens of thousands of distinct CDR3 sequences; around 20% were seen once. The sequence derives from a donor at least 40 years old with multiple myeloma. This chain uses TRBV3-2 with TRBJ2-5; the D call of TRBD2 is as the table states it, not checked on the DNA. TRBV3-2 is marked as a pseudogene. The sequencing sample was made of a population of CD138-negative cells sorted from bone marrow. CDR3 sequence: CASSRLAGKTQYF. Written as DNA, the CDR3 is TGTGCCAGCAGCCGACTAGCGGGGAAGACCCAGTACTTC.